The present T cell receptor beta chain was sequenced within a study of OX40 agonist ivuxolimab in advanced cancers. The wider study: Ivuxolimab, an agonist antibody against OX40 (CD134), was given to patients.

Germline values: CDR1 LNHDA, CDR2 SQIVND (reference sequence). Trimming took off 10 bases at V and 0 bases at J, with 12 bases between the two ends. The CDR3 runs to 14 residues. Sequencing was performed with immunoSEQ multiplex PCR; in TCRdb, only in-frame clones are kept and a portion is missing. The table lists fewer than 60,000 clones, 80% of them singletons. The rearrangement links TRBV19 to TRBJ1-4; D gene unclear. This receptor was obtained from an adult with an advanced solid tumor such as melanoma, head and neck, liver or kidney cancer. Sample: CD4+ or CD8+ T cells sorted from blood, taken in a trial of the OX40 agonist ivuxolimab. The CDR3 DNA sequence: TGTGCCACTTCCTATGGGTCAACTAATGAAAAACTGTTTTTT. As protein: CATSYGSTNEKLFF.